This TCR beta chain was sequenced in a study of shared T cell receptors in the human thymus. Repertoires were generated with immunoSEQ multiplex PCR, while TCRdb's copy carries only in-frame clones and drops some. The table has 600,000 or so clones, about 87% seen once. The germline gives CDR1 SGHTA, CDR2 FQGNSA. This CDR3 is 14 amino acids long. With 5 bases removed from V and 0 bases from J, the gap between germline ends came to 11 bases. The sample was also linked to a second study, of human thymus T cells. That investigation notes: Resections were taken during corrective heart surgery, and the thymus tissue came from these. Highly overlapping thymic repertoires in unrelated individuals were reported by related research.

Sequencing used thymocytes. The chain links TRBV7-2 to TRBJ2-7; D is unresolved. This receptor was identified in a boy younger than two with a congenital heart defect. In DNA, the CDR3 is TGTGCCAGCAGCATACCGGAGAGCTCCTACGAGCAGTACTTC. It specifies CASSIPESSYEQYF. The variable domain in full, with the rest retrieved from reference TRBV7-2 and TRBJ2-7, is GAGVSQSPSNKVTEKGKDVELRCDPISGHTALYWYRQSLGQGLEFLIYFQGNSAPDKSGLPSDRFSAERTGGSVSTLTIQRTQQEDSAVYLCASSIPESSYEQYFGPGTRLTVT.